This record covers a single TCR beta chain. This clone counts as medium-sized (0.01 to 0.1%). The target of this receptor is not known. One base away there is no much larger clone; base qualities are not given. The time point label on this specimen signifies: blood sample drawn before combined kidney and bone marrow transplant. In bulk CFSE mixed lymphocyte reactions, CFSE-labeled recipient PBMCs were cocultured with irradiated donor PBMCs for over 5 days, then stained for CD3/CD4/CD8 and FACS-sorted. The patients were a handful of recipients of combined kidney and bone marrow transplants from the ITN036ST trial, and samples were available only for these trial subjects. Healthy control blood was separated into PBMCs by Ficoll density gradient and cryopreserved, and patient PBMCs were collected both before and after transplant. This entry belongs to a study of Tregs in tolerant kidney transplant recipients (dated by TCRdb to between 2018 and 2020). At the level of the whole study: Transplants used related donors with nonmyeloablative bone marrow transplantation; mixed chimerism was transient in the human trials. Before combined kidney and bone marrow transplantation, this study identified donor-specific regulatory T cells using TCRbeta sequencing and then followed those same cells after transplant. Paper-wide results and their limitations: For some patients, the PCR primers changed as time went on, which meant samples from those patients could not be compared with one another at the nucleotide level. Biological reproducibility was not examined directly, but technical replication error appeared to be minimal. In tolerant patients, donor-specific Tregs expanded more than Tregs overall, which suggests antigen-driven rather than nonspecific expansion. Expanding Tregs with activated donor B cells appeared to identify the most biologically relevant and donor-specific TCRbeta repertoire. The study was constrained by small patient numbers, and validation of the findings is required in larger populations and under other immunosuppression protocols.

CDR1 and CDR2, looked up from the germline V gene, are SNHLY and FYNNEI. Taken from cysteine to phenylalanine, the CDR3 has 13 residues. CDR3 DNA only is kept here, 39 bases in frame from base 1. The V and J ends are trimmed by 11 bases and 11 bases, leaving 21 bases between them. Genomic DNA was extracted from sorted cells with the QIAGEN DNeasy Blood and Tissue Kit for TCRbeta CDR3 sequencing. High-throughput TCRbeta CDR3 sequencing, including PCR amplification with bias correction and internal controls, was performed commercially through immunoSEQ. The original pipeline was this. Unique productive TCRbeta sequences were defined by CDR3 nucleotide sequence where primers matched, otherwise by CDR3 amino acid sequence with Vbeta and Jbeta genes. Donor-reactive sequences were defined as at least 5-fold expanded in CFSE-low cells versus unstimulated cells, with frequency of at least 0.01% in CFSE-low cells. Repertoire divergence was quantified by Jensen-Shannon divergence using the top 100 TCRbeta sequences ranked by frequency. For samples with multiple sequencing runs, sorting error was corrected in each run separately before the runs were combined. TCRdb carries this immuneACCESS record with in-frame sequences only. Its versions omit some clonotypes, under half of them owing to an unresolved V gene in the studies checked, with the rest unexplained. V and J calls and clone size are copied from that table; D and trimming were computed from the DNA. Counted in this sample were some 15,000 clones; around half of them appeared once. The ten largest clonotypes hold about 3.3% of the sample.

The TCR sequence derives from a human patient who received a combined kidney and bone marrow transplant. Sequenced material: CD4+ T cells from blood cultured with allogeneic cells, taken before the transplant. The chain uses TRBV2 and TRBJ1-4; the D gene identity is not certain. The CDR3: CADSPGGGRKLFF. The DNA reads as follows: TGTGCCGACTCCCCCGGTGGAGGGAGGAAACTGTTTTTT.